The rows below give T cell receptor beta chains drawn from one sample of a study of OX40 agonist ivuxolimab in advanced cancers. Some clones are missing from TCRdb's copy, which holds only in-frame ones; the method was immunoSEQ multiplex PCR. The sample shows 80,000 or so clones, approximately 85% of them seen only once. The sequenced sample was CD4+ or CD8+ T cells sorted from blood, obtained in a trial of the OX40 agonist ivuxolimab. These receptors were taken from an adult with an advanced solid tumor such as melanoma, head and neck, liver or kidney cancer. Both conserved end residues are trimmed from each CDR3.

V,CDR3
TRBV5-1,ASSSQTSSQETQY
TRBV2,ASRPLTTNTEAF
TRBV29-1,SVEDRGRGNGYT
TRBV5-1,ASSPLPTSGEETQY
TRBV5-6,ASSLQLGNTIY
TRBV6-5,ASSRDTDGTQY
TRBV10-3,AISKTGVTSSGYT
TRBV7-2,ASSPASSGNTIY
TRBV18,ASSPGSGNTIY
TRBV19,ASSIGGGELGTDTQY
TRBV5-6,ASSWGLAGGYTQY
TRBV5-1,ASSLVSDTQY
TRBV5-1,ASSLGVGEQY
TRBV7-9,ASSLDNSPLH
TRBV7-2,ASSAYSGANVLT
TRBV21-1,ASSKTAGPSGNTIY
TRBV4-2,ASSLQGARGYT
TRBV30,AWEGIEGSEAF
TRBV5-1,ASAGGRVDTGELF
TRBV18,ASSPPNREETQY
TRBV19,ATTPVDRMNTEAF
TRBV10-3,AITRGAGEQY
TRBV30,AWSPGAYEQY
TRBV5-1,ASSLEPSGTQHYEQY
TRBV6-1,ASILSGGNSPLH
TRBV7-8,ASSGIPGVLYEQY
TRBV6-5,ASSLQTSGAADTQY
TRBV28,ASSPEMGKGEKLF
TRBV19,ASSWGRSSGNTIY
TRBV11-2,ASSSGLLGGEKLF
TRBV6-1,ASSEWFAGPTVVGELF
TRBV18,ASSPTHQNTEAF
TRBV10-3,AIPLDSLDGTDTQY
TRBV28,ASSLRDRGYGYT
TRBV21-1,ASSAESRTGIRVGGYT
TRBV5-4,ASSFGRGNEQF
TRBV7-2,ASRSTGTPGEKLF
TRBV25-1,ASTPTVGAGGNTIY
TRBV5-4,ASSLDRPPGAAF
TRBV5-4,ASTSRSSYNEQF
TRBV5-4,ASSLGGRADTEAF
TRBV7-6,ASSFAQGSYEQY
TRBV19,ASSIDHYGYT
TRBV9,ASSGTGATNEKLF
TRBV7-6,ASSPDSYNEQF
TRBV7-9,ASSRDYSDTQY
TRBV10-2,ASTPNTEAF
TRBV9,ASSPHSGLNSPLH
TRBV19,ASKVRDIGTEAF
TRBV11-2,ASSSPRGGYEQY
TRBV30,AWSARDYEQY